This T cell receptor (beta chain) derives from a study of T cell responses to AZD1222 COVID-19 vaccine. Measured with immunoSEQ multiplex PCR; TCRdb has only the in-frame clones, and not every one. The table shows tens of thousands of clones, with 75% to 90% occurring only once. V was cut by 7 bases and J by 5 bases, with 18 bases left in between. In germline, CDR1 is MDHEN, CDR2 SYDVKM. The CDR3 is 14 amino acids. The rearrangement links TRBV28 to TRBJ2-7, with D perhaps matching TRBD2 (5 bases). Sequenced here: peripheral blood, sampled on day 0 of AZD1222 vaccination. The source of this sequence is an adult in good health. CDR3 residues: CASTQVRGYNEQYF. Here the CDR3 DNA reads TGTGCCAGCACCCAGGTCCGCGGGTACAACGAGCAGTACTTC. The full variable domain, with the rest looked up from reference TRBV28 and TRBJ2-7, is DVKVTQSSRYLVKRTGEKVFLECVQDMDHENMFWYRQDPGLGLRLIYFSYDVKMKEKGDIPEGYSVSREKKERFSLILESASTNQTSMYLCASTQVRGYNEQYFGPGTRLTVT.